The rows below give T cell receptor beta chains drawn from one sample of a study of cytomegalovirus exposure and HLA in healthy donors. Sequencing used immunoSEQ multiplex PCR; TCRdb keeps in-frame clones, though not all of them. The sample records roughly 180,000 clones, 70% to 80% being singletons. The sample was PBMCs. These receptors were taken from a man younger than 40 in good health and CMV-seronegative. The CDR3 runs from the conserved cysteine through the conserved F or W. The order of the fields is J gene, D gene, V gene, CDR3 protein, CDR3 DNA. D genes are given only for firm matches.

j_call: TRBJ1-1
d_call: TRBD1
v_call: TRBV28
cdr3_aa: CASSFPRLGGRGTEAFF
cdr3_nt: TGTGCCAGCAGTTTCCCTCGTTTAGGGGGCCGAGGGACTGAAGCTTTCTTT

j_call: TRBJ1-2
d_call: TRBD1
v_call: TRBV5-6
cdr3_aa: CASSYKGQLYGYTF
cdr3_nt: TGTGCCAGCAGTTACAAGGGACAGCTCTATGGCTACACCTTC

j_call: TRBJ2-7
d_call: TRBD2
v_call: TRBV28
cdr3_aa: CAIRPGGSGGSYEQYF
cdr3_nt: TGTGCCATCAGGCCCGGGGGTAGCGGGGGATCCTACGAGCAGTACTTC

j_call: TRBJ2-1
d_call: TRBD2
v_call: TRBV6-4
cdr3_aa: CASSPIPAGGISSYNEQFF
cdr3_nt: TGTGCCAGCAGCCCTATCCCAGCGGGAGGGATAAGCTCCTACAATGAGCAGTTCTTC

j_call: TRBJ2-7
d_call: TRBD1
v_call: TRBV7-8
cdr3_aa: CASTGDDRGFYEQYF
cdr3_nt: TGTGCCAGCACCGGAGACGACAGGGGATTTTACGAGCAGTACTTC

j_call: TRBJ2-2
d_call: TRBD1
v_call: TRBV7-6
cdr3_aa: CASSLEGGRSGELFF
cdr3_nt: TGTGCCAGCAGCTTAGAAGGGGGCAGGTCCGGGGAGCTGTTTTTT

j_call: TRBJ1-1
d_call: .
v_call: TRBV19
cdr3_aa: CASSPRTGLAEAFF
cdr3_nt: TGTGCCAGTAGTCCGCGGACGGGATTGGCTGAAGCTTTCTTT

j_call: TRBJ2-7
d_call: .
v_call: TRBV18
cdr3_aa: CASSPQDYEQYF
cdr3_nt: TGTGCCAGCTCACCCCAGGACTACGAGCAGTACTTC

j_call: TRBJ2-3
d_call: TRBD1
v_call: TRBV10-3
cdr3_aa: CAISGGQGSGSDTQYF
cdr3_nt: TGTGCCATCAGTGGGGGACAGGGATCGGGTTCAGATACGCAGTATTTT

j_call: TRBJ2-5
d_call: .
v_call: TRBV4-3
cdr3_aa: CASSQAGSSQETQYF
cdr3_nt: TGCGCCAGCAGCCAGGCGGGCTCGTCCCAAGAGACCCAGTACTTC

j_call: TRBJ1-5
d_call: .
v_call: TRBV7-2
cdr3_aa: CASSLDSGPQHF
cdr3_nt: TGTGCCAGCAGCTTAGACTCAGGGCCCCAGCATTTT

j_call: TRBJ2-7
d_call: .
v_call: TRBV28
cdr3_aa: CASNLGQRYYEQYF
cdr3_nt: TGTGCCAGCAATCTAGGACAGAGGTACTACGAGCAGTACTTC

j_call: TRBJ2-7
d_call: .
v_call: TRBV11-1
cdr3_aa: CASSKGLGTLSSYEQYF
cdr3_nt: TGTGCCAGCAGCAAAGGGCTCGGGACATTAAGCTCCTACGAGCAGTACTTC

j_call: TRBJ2-2
d_call: .
v_call: TRBV5-1
cdr3_aa: CASSGGYENIGELFF
cdr3_nt: TGCGCCAGCAGCGGAGGATACGAAAATATCGGGGAGCTGTTTTTT

j_call: TRBJ2-7
d_call: .
v_call: TRBV11-3
cdr3_aa: CASSLGAGPFRFYEQYF
cdr3_nt: TGTGCCAGCAGCCTAGGGGCAGGGCCGTTCCGTTTCTACGAGCAGTACTTC

j_call: TRBJ1-2
d_call: TRBD1
v_call: TRBV30
cdr3_aa: CAWAWGDRPNYGYTF
cdr3_nt: TGTGCCTGGGCCTGGGGGGACAGACCTAACTATGGCTACACCTTC

j_call: TRBJ2-3
d_call: .
v_call: TRBV5-6
cdr3_aa: CASSGPWLGASTDTQYF
cdr3_nt: TGTGCCAGCAGCGGGCCTTGGCTGGGGGCTAGCACAGATACGCAGTATTTT

j_call: TRBJ1-5
d_call: TRBD1
v_call: TRBV7-8
cdr3_aa: CASSWDRAVQPQHF
cdr3_nt: TGTGCCAGCAGCTGGGACAGGGCCGTTCAGCCCCAGCATTTT

j_call: TRBJ2-5
d_call: .
v_call: TRBV14
cdr3_aa: CASSQDRVETQYF
cdr3_nt: TGTGCCAGCAGCCAAGATCGAGTAGAGACCCAGTACTTC

j_call: TRBJ2-2
d_call: TRBD1
v_call: TRBV19
cdr3_aa: CASTPGQYTGELFF
cdr3_nt: TGTGCCAGTACCCCGGGACAGTACACCGGGGAGCTGTTTTTT